This is a list of T cell receptor beta chains from one sample in a study of shared clonotypes between healthy human individuals. Some clones are missing from TCRdb's copy, which holds only in-frame ones; the method was immunoSEQ multiplex PCR. The top ten hold around 0.14% of the sample, which has millions of clones, approximately 90% seen once. Sequencing used naive CD4+ T cells sorted from blood. These receptors all come from a man younger than 30 in good health. The CDR3 runs from the conserved cysteine through the conserved F or W. The D gene is left open where the match is weak. Expanded clones get a size class; other rows say once, few or many, or leave the size out.

j_call clone_size d_call v_call cdr3_nt cdr3_aa
TRBJ1-3 . TRBD1 TRBV15 TGTGCCACCAGCAGAGGAACGGGACAGTCTGGAAACACCATATATTTT CATSRGTGQSGNTIYF
TRBJ1-5 . . TRBV6-5 TGTGCCAGCAGTTACGGGCAGGGCCGCAATCAGCCCCAGCATTTT CASSYGQGRNQPQHF
TRBJ1-1 few . TRBV30 TGTGCCTGGAGTGTTGGCCAACCGGGGAACACTGAAGCTTTCTTT CAWSVGQPGNTEAFF
TRBJ2-7 . TRBD2 TRBV6-9 TGTGCTCGCAACGGGAGGGGTTACGAGCAGTACTTC CARNGRGYEQYF
TRBJ2-1 . . TRBV7-2 TGTGCCAGCAGAGTTGGCCATCAGCAGTTCTTC CASRVGHQQFF
TRBJ1-5 . TRBD1 TRBV28 TGTGCCAGCAGTGACGGGGACAGGGGGCATCAGCCCCAGCATTTT CASSDGDRGHQPQHF
TRBJ2-1 once TRBD2 TRBV10-2 TGCGCCAGCAGAGAGGGACTAGCGGGATCCAATGAGCAGTTCTTC CASREGLAGSNEQFF
TRBJ2-1 . TRBD2 TRBV7-2 TGTGCCAGCAGCCCACAACCTAGCGGGAGGACGAATGAGCAGTTCTTC CASSPQPSGRTNEQFF
TRBJ1-1 once . TRBV15 TGTGCCACCAGGAATCGGGACACCTTACGACCCGAAGCTTTCTTT CATRNRDTLRPEAFF
TRBJ2-7 few . TRBV9 TGTGCCAGCAGCGGACGAGAAGGGAGTCTGGGGGAGCAGTACTTC CASSGREGSLGEQYF
TRBJ2-1 . TRBD2 TRBV11-3 TGTGCCAGCAGCTTAGGTCTAGCGGGGGGCGATGAGCAGTTCTTC CASSLGLAGGDEQFF
TRBJ1-1 . . TRBV6-5 TGTGCCAGCAGTTACCTTTCCAGGGGAGCGAACACTGAAGCTTTCTTT CASSYLSRGANTEAFF
TRBJ1-5 . . TRBV5-6 TGTGCCAGCAGCTTTCGAGGGATCAGCAATCAGCCCCAGCATTTT CASSFRGISNQPQHF
TRBJ1-4 . . TRBV5-1 TGCGCCAGCAGCTTGGGTGGACAGACCGCGAATGAAAAACTGTTTTTT CASSLGGQTANEKLFF